The rows below give T cell receptor beta chains drawn from one sample of a study of shared clonotypes between healthy human individuals. Repertoires were generated with immunoSEQ multiplex PCR, while TCRdb's copy carries only in-frame clones and drops some. Of fewer than 1.4 million clones listed, around 78% are singletons. Sequencing input: memory CD4+ T cells from PBMCs. The receptors were sampled from a young man in good health. Some clones in this sample may be carry-over from other donors' samples. Each CDR3 is given with its conserved first and last residue. The D gene is left open where the match is weak. Clone size is shown for a subset of rows, as once, few, many or a class of expanded clone.

CDR3aa | CDR3nt | v_gene | d_gene | j_gene | abundance
CASSLAKETQYF | TGTGCCAGCAGCTTGGCGAAAGAGACCCAGTACTTC | TRBV5-4 | - | TRBJ2-5 | -
CASSPRLADPPYEQYF | TGTGCCAGCAGCCCCCGGCTAGCGGATCCCCCTTACGAGCAGTACTTC | TRBV4-2 | TRBD2 | TRBJ2-7 | -
CASSTFYEQYF | TGTGCCAGCAGTACATTTTACGAGCAGTACTTC | TRBV2 | - | TRBJ2-7 | -
CASSVGGTLGYTF | TGTGCCAGCAGCGTAGGAGGTACCTTGGGCTACACCTTC | TRBV9 | - | TRBJ1-2 | -
CASSPSIGGRNTEAFF | TGTGCCAGCAGCCCATCTATAGGGGGGAGGAACACTGAAGCTTTCTTT | TRBV4-2 | - | TRBJ1-1 | few
CSVESSSVTEAFF | TGCAGCGTTGAATCCAGCAGCGTCACTGAAGCTTTCTTT | TRBV29-1 | - | TRBJ1-1 | -
CASSNRDRAIYGYTF | TGTGCCAGCAGTAACCGGGACAGGGCTATCTATGGCTACACCTTC | TRBV5-4 | TRBD1 | TRBJ1-2 | -
CSVLLDTGELFF | TGCAGCGTCCTGCTGGACACCGGGGAGCTGTTTTTT | TRBV29-1 | - | TRBJ2-2 | few
CASSSRGQGRKVTEAFF | TGCGCCAGCAGCTCTAGGGGACAGGGAAGGAAGGTCACTGAAGCTTTCTTT | TRBV5-1 | TRBD1 | TRBJ1-1 | -
CASSPVKGFYGYTF | TGTGCCAGCTCACCCGTGAAGGGATTCTATGGCTACACCTTC | TRBV18 | - | TRBJ1-2 | -
CASSEEGGQPQHF | TGTGCCAGCAGCGAGGAGGGGGGGCAGCCCCAGCATTTT | TRBV2 | - | TRBJ1-5 | -
CASSSGTSSYNEQFF | TGTGCCAGCAGCTCCGGGACGAGCTCCTACAATGAGCAGTTCTTC | TRBV7-7 | - | TRBJ2-1 | -
CASSTRDREETQYF | TGTGCCAGCAGTACCCGGGACAGGGAAGAGACCCAGTACTTC | TRBV6-1 | TRBD1 | TRBJ2-5 | -
CASSSGQTRNTGELFF | TGTGCCAGCAGCTCCGGACAGACGAGGAACACCGGGGAGCTGTTTTTT | TRBV5-4 | - | TRBJ2-2 | -
CASSRNSRGGTIYF | TGTGCCAGCAGTCGAAATTCCAGGGGAGGCACCATATATTTT | TRBV6-5 | - | TRBJ1-3 | -
CASSYSGEASTDTQYF | TGCGCCAGCAGCTATTCAGGGGAGGCTAGCACAGATACGCAGTATTTT | TRBV5-1 | - | TRBJ2-3 | -
CASSPGSSRVGTEAFF | TGCGCCAGCAGTCCCGGGTCCTCCAGGGTGGGCACTGAAGCTTTCTTT | TRBV5-1 | - | TRBJ1-1 | once
CASSQVSGGSQTQYF | TGTGCCAGCAGCCAAGTCTCGGGAGGGTCGCAGACCCAGTACTTC | TRBV4-2 | TRBD2 | TRBJ2-5 | -
CASSAPGGDAFF | TGTGCCAGCAGCGCTCCAGGGGGCGACGCTTTCTTT | TRBV7-3 | TRBD1 | TRBJ1-1 | -
CASSPTQRNNEQFF | TGTGCCAGCAGCCCCACACAGAGGAACAATGAGCAGTTCTTC | TRBV7-7 | - | TRBJ2-1 | -
CASTSPRGDTRYNYGYTF | TGTGCCAGTACCTCTCCTCGCGGGGACACGCGTTATAACTATGGCTACACCTTC | TRBV19 | - | TRBJ1-2 | few
CASSARDRGFGEDNEQFF | TGTGCCAGCAGTGCCCGGGACAGGGGTTTTGGAGAGGACAATGAGCAGTTCTTC | TRBV28 | TRBD1 | TRBJ2-1 | -
CASSYGDTNTEAFF | TGTGCCAGCAGTTACGGGGACACAAACACTGAAGCTTTCTTT | TRBV6-5 | - | TRBJ1-1 | many
CASSQDLGPYEQYF | TGCGCCAGCAGCCAAGATCTCGGACCCTACGAGCAGTACTTC | TRBV4-3 | - | TRBJ2-7 | -
CASSYSSEPRGEQFF | TGTGCCAGCAGTTACTCTAGCGAGCCCCGAGGGGAGCAGTTCTTC | TRBV6-5 | - | TRBJ2-1 | -
CASSLEEYQETQYF | TGCGCCAGCAGCTTGGAGGAGTACCAAGAGACCCAGTACTTC | TRBV5-1 | - | TRBJ2-5 | -
CASSTTGDNQPQHF | TGTGCCAGCTCAACCACAGGGGACAATCAGCCCCAGCATTTT | TRBV10-3 | TRBD1 | TRBJ1-5 | -
CASRRDSVPLEQYF | TGTGCCAGCAGGCGGGACAGCGTCCCCCTCGAGCAGTACTTC | TRBV6-1 | - | TRBJ2-7 | -
CASSLVSSGYYNEQFF | TGTGCCAGCAGCTTGGTGTCTAGCGGTTACTACAATGAGCAGTTCTTC | TRBV5-5 | TRBD2 | TRBJ2-1 | -
CAARTSGRTYEQYF | TGTGCCGCGAGGACTAGCGGGAGGACCTACGAGCAGTACTTC | TRBV6-5 | TRBD2 | TRBJ2-7 | few
CASSDDRGRVYGYTF | TGTGCCAGCAGTGATGACAGGGGGCGCGTCTATGGCTACACCTTC | TRBV28 | TRBD1 | TRBJ1-2 | -
CASSFWGKTQYF | TGTGCCAGCAGCTTTTGGGGGAAAACGCAGTATTTT | TRBV11-2 | - | TRBJ2-3 | -
CASRDGRAYNEQFF | TGCGCCAGCAGGGATGGGAGGGCCTACAATGAGCAGTTCTTC | TRBV5-1 | TRBD2 | TRBJ2-1 | -
CASSAGGSGNTIYF | TGTGCCAGCAGCGCGGGGGGCTCTGGAAACACCATATATTTT | TRBV9 | - | TRBJ1-3 | -
CASSFFLAGSTDTQYF | TGTGCCAGCAGCTTTTTCCTAGCGGGAAGCACAGATACGCAGTATTTT | TRBV5-6 | TRBD2 | TRBJ2-3 | -
CASSLKTGSNYGYTF | TGTGCCAGCAGCTTAAAAACAGGGTCAAACTATGGCTACACCTTC | TRBV7-2 | - | TRBJ1-2 | -
CASSLSFYNEQFF | TGCGCCAGCAGCTTAAGTTTCTACAATGAGCAGTTCTTC | TRBV5-1 | - | TRBJ2-1 | -
CASSLAGSRTEAFF | TGTGCCAGCAGCTTAGCAGGGTCCCGCACTGAAGCTTTCTTT | TRBV7-2 | - | TRBJ1-1 | -
CASSSPLEAGGNEQYF | TGTGCCAGCAGCTCCCCCCTAGAGGCGGGAGGGAACGAGCAGTACTTC | TRBV7-2 | TRBD2 | TRBJ2-7 | -
CASSRQPNYGYTF | TGTGCCAGTTCCCGACAGCCTAACTATGGCTACACCTTC | TRBV6-4 | - | TRBJ1-2 | -
CASSYRGKETQYF | TGTGCCAGCAGTTACAGGGGGAAAGAGACCCAGTACTTC | TRBV6-5 | - | TRBJ2-5 | once
CASSRSGAGQTNYGYTF | TGTGCCAGCAGTCGATCAGGGGCGGGACAGACAAACTATGGCTACACCTTC | TRBV5-5 | TRBD1 | TRBJ1-2 | few
CASSGNTGELFF | TGCGCCAGCAGTGGGAACACCGGGGAGCTGTTTTTT | TRBV5-1 | - | TRBJ2-2 | -
CAWSPGQVNYGYTF | TGTGCCTGGAGCCCGGGACAGGTCAACTATGGCTACACCTTC | TRBV30 | TRBD1 | TRBJ1-2 | -
CASSSTASYEQYF | TGTGCCAGCAGTTCGACAGCCTCCTACGAGCAGTACTTC | TRBV28 | - | TRBJ2-7 | few